What follows describes a single T cell receptor (beta chain). Its antigen remains unknown. This same CDR3 is encoded by further DNA sequences in the sample. Germline CDR1 and CDR2: SGHTA and FQGNSA. The CDR3 sequence is 14 residues long. Trimming at V came to 4 bases and at J to 2 bases, leaving 3 bases not matched to a gene. The data derive from a study of shared clonotypes between healthy human individuals. Findings and caveats of the study: Sharing across a few donors was seen in roughly 5.2% of naive CD4 clonotypes.

Deep-level assay runs were performed. Data came from immunoSEQ multiplex PCR; TCRdb stores just in-frame clones and leaves some out. Of some 2,000,000 clones in the sample, around 95% were seen once. The clonotype comes from a man aged 18 to 30 in good health. Input material: naive CD4+ T cells sorted from blood. Subset: CD45RA+ positively selected. The rearrangement links TRBV7-2 to TRBJ2-7; 9 positions agree with TRBD2. The DNA for the CDR3 is TGTGCCAGCAGCTCGCTAGCGGGACCCTACGAGCAGTACTTC. Translation gives CASSSLAGPYEQYF.